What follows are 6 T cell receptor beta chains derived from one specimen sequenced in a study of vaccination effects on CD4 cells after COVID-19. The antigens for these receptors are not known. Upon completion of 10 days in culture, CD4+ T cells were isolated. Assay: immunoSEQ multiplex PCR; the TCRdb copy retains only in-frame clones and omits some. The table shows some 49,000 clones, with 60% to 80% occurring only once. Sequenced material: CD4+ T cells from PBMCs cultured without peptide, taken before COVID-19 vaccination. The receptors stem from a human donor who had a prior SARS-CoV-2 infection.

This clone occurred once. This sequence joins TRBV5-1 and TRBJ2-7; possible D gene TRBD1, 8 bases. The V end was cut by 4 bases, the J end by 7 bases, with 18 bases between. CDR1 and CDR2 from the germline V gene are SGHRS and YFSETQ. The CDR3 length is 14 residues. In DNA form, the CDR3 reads TGCGCCAGCAGCCATGGACAGGGAGGGGGAGAGCAGTACTTC. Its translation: CASSHGQGGGEQYF.

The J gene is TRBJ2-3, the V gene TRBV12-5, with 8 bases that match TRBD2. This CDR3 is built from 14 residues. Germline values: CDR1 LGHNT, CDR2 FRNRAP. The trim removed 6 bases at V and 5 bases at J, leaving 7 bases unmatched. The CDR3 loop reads CASGTGLELDTQYF. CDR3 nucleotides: TGTGCTAGTGGGACGGGACTAGAATTAGATACGCAGTATTTT.

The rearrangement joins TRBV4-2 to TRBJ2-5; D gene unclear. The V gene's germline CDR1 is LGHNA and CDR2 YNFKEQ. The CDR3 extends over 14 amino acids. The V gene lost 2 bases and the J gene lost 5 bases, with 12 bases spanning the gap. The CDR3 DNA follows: TGTGCCAGCAGCCAATACCAGCTTGGGGAGACCCAGTACTTC. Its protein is CASSQYQLGETQYF.

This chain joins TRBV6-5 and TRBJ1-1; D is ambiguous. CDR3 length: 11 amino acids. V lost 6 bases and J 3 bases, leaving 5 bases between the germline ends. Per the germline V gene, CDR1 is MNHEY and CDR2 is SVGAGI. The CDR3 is CASRVDTEAFF. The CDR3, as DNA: TGTGCCAGCAGGGTTGACACTGAAGCTTTCTTT.

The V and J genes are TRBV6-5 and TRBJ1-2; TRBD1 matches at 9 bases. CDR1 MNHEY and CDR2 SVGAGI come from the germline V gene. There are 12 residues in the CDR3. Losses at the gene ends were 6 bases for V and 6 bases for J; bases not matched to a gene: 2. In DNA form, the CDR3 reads TGTGCCAGCAGACGACAGGGGGATGGCTACACCTTC. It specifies CASRRQGDGYTF.

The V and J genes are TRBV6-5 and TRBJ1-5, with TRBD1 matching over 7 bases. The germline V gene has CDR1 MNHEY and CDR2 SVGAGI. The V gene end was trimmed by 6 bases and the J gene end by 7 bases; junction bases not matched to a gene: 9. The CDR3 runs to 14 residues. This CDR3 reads CASSDTGEVQPQHF. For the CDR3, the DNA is TGTGCCAGCAGCGATACAGGGGAGGTCCAGCCCCAGCATTTT.